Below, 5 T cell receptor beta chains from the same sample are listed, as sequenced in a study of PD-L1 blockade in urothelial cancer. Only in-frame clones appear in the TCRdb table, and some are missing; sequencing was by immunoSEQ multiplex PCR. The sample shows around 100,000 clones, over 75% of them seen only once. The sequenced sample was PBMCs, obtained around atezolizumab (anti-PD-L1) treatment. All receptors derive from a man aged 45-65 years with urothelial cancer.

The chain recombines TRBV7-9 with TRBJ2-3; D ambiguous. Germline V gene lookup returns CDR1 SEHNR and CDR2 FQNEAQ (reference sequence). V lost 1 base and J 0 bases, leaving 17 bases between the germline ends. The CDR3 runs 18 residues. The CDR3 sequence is CASSLGVSSYYSTDTQYF. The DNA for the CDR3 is TGTGCCAGCAGCTTAGGTGTTAGCAGCTACTACAGCACAGATACGCAGTATTTT.

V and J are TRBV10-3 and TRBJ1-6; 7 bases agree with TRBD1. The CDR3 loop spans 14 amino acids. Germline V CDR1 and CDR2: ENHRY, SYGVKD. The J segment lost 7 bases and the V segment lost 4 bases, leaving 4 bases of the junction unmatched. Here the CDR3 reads CAISGQQGNSPLHF. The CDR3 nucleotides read TGTGCCATCAGTGGGCAACAGGGGAATTCACCCCTCCACTTT.

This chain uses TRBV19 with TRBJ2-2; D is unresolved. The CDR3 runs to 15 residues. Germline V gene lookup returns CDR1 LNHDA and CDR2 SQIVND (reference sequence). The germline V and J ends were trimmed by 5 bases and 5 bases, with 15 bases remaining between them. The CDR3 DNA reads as TGTGCCAGTAGTTCTGACAATACGCTGACCGGGGAGCTGTTTTTT. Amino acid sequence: CASSSDNTLTGELFF.

CDR3 coding DNA: TGTGCCAGCAGCTTGACTAGCGGGAGCTCCTACAATGAGCAGTTCTTC. Its protein product is CASSLTSGSSYNEQFF. This chain uses TRBV5-6 with TRBJ2-1; the match to TRBD2 covers 11 bases. The V gene end was trimmed by 1 base and the J gene end by 0 bases; junction bases not matched to a gene: 0. Germline assignment: CDR1 SGHDT and CDR2 YYEEEE. There are 16 residues in the CDR3. Filled out from reference TRBV5-6 and TRBJ2-1, the complete variable domain reads DAGVTQSPTHLIKTRGQQVTLRCSPKSGHDTVSWYQQALGQGPQFIFQYYEEEERQRGNFPDRFSGHQFPNYSSELNVNALLLGDSALYLCASSLTSGSSYNEQFFGPGTRLTVL.

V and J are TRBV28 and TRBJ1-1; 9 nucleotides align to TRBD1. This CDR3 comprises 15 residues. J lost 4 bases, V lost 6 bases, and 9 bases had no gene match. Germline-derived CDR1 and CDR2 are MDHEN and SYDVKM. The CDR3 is CASRFMGQGGTEAFF. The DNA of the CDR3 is TGTGCCAGCAGATTCATGGGACAGGGAGGCACTGAAGCTTTCTTT.